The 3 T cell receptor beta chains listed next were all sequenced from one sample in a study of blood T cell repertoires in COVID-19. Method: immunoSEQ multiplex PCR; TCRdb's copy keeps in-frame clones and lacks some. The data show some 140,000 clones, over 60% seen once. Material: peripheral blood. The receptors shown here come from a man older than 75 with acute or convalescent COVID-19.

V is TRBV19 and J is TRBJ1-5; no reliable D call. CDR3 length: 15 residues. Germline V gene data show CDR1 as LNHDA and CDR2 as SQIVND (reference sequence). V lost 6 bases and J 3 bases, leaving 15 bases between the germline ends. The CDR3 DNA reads TGTGCCAGTAGCACTATCTCCGGGTACAATCAGCCCCAGCATTTT. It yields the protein CASSTISGYNQPQHF.

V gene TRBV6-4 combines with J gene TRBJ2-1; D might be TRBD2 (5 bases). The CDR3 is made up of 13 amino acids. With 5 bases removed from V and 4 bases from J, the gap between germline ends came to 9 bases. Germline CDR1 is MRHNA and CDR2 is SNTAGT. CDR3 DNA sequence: TGTGCCAGCAGTCAGGACTTTTACAATGAGCAGTTCTTC. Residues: CASSQDFYNEQFF.

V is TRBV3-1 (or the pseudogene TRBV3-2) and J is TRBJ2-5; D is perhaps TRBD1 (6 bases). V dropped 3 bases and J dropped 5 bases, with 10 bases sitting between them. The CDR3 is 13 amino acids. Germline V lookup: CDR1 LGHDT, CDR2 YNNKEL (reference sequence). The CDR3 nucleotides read TGTGCCAGCAGCCAGGGGGCCCGGGAGACCCAGTACTTC. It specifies CASSQGARETQYF.